Each of the 4 T cell receptor beta chains below was sequenced from the same sample in a study of shared clonotypes between healthy human individuals. This table comes from immunoSEQ multiplex PCR, and its TCRdb copy is limited to in-frame clones, with some not included. This sample has hundreds of thousands of clones, with roughly 73% found just once. Sequenced: memory CD4+ T cells sorted from blood. Noted subset: CD45RA-negative fraction. These receptors were obtained from a woman in her thirties in good health.

The sample holds many counts of this clone. Other DNA sequences within the sample encode an identical CDR3. J is TRBJ1-1 and V is TRBV7-7; the D is unclear. The CDR3 runs to 13 residues. The V gene lost 5 bases and the J gene lost 0 bases, with 7 bases spanning the gap. CDR1 and CDR2 (germline): SSHAT, FNYEAQ (reference sequence). CDR3 bases: TGTGCCAGCAGCCCCGCGGTGAACACTGAAGCTTTCTTT. It codes for CASSPAVNTEAFF.

The J gene is TRBJ2-7, the V gene TRBV27, with TRBD2 as a possible D gene (7 bases). Germline assignment: CDR1 MNHEY and CDR2 SMNVEV (reference sequence). The CDR3 covers 15 residues. Trimming took off 5 bases at V and 3 bases at J, with 17 bases between the two ends. CDR3 sequence (DNA): TGTGCCAGCAGTGGGACGGGGGGCGGTGACTACGAGCAGTACTTC. It is translated as CASSGTGGGDYEQYF.

This clone was counted at least ten times. The chain couples TRBV28 to TRBJ2-1; TRBD2 matches at 11 bases. Germline V gene data show CDR1 as MDHEN and CDR2 as SYDVKM. The CDR3 length is 15 residues. Germline trimming cut 7 bases from V and 4 bases from J; bases unmatched to any gene: 6. The CDR3 DNA reads TGTGCCAGCACCTCCGGGACTAGCGGATACAATGAGCAGTTCTTC. Translation: CASTSGTSGYNEQFF.

The genes are TRBV2 and TRBJ1-1; TRBD1 matches at 7 bases. The CDR3 is made up of 14 amino acids. From germline, CDR1 is SNHLY and CDR2 FYNNEI. V dropped 3 bases and J dropped 4; count of bases not matched to a gene: 5. The CDR3 loop reads CASSDQGGGTEAFF. CDR3 coding DNA: TGTGCCAGCAGTGATCAGGGGGGAGGCACTGAAGCTTTCTTT.